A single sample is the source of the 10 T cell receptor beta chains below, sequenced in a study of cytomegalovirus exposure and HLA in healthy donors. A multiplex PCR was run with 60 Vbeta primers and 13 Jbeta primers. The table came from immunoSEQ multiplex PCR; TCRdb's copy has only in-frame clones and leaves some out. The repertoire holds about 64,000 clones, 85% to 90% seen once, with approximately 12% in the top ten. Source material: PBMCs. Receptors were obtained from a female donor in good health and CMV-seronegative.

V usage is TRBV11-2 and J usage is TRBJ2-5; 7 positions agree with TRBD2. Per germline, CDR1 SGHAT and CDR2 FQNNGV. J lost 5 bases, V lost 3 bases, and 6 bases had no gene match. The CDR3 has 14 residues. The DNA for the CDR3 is TGTGCCAGCAGCTTCGGGACGGGGGGTGAGACCCAGTACTTC. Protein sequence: CASSFGTGGETQYF.

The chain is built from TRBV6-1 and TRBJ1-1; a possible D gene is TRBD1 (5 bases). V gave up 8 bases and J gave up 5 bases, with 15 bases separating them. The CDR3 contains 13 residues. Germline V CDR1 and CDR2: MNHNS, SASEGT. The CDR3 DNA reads TGTGCCAGCGATGGACGGGGGGGGACTGAAGCTTTCTTT. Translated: CASDGRGGTEAFF.

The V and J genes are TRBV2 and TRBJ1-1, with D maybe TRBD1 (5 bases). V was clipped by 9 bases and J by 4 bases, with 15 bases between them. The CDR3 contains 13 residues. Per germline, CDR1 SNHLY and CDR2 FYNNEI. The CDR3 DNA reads TGTGCCAGAGGGTCGGGGGATAGCACTGAAGCTTTCTTT. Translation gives CARGSGDSTEAFF.

CDR3 sequence reads: CASSPRTGGPGELFF. The DNA for the CDR3 is TGTGCCAGCAGCCCTAGGACAGGGGGACCCGGGGAGCTGTTTTTT. J is TRBJ2-2 and V is TRBV7-2, with 10 nucleotides matching TRBD1. Germline assignment: CDR1 SGHTA and CDR2 FQGNSA. This CDR3 has 15 residues. V lost 5 bases, J lost 6 bases, and 6 bases stayed unmatched.

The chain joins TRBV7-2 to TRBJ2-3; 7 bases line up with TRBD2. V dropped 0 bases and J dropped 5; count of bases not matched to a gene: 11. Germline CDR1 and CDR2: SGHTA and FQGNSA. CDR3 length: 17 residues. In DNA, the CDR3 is TGTGCCAGCAGCTTAGCGTCGGGGGGAGCTTCTGTAGATACGCAGTATTTT. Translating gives CASSLASGGASVDTQYF.

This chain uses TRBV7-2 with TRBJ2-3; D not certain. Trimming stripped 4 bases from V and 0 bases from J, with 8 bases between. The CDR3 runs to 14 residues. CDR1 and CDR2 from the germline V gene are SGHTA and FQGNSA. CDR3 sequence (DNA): TGTGCCAGCAGCTCCACAGATAGCACAGATACGCAGTATTTT. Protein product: CASSSTDSTDTQYF.

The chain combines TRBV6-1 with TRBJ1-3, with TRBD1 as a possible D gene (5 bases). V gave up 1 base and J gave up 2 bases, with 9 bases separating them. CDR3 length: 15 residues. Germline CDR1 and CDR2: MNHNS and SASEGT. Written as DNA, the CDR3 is TGTGCCAGCAGTGAAGTGGGGGAGGCTGGAAACACCATATATTTT. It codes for CASSEVGEAGNTIYF.

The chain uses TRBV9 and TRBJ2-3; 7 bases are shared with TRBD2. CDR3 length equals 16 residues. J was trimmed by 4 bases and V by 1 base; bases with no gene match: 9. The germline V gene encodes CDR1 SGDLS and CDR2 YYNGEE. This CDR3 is CASSVMGGLAPDTQYF. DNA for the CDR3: TGTGCCAGCAGCGTAATGGGGGGGTTAGCGCCAGATACGCAGTATTTT.

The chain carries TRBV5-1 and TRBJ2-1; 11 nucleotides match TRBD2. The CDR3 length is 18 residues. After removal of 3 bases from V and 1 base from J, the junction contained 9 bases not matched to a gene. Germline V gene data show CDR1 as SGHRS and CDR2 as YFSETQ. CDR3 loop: CASSWGSGGAKSYNEQFF. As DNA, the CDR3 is TGCGCCAGCAGCTGGGGTAGCGGGGGGGCCAAGTCCTACAATGAGCAGTTCTTC.

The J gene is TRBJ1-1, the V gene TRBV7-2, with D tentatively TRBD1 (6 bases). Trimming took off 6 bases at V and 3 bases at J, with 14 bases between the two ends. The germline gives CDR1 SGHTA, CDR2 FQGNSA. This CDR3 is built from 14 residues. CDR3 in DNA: TGTGCCAGCAGTCCAAGACAGGTTCACACTGAAGCTTTCTTT. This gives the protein CASSPRQVHTEAFF.